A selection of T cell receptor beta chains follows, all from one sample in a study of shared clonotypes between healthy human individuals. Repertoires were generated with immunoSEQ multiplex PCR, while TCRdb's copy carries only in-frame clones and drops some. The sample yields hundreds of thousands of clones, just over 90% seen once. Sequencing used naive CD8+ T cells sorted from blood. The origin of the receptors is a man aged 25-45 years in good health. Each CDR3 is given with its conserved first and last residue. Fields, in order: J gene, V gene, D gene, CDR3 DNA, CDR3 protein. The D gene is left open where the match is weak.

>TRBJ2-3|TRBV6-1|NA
TGTGCCAGCAGTGGGCAAGGGAACGCAGATACGCAGTATTTT
CASSGQGNADTQYF
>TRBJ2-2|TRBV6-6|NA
TGTGCCAGCTACACCGGGGAGCTGTTTTTT
CASYTGELFF
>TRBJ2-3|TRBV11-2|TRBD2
TGTGCCAGCAGCAGGGGACTAGAGTTAGATACGCAGTATTTT
CASSRGLELDTQYF
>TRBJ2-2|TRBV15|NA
TGTGCCGTCCACGGGGGACACGGGGGAAACACCGGGGAGCTGTTTTTT
CAVHGGHGGNTGELFF
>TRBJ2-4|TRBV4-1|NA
TGCGCCAGCAGCCAAGAATTCAGGGGAGGGGGCAACATTCAGTACTTC
CASSQEFRGGGNIQYF
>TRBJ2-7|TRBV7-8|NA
TGTGCCAGCAGCTCACTTAGCGGTACAAGCTCCTACGAGCAGTACTTC
CASSSLSGTSSYEQYF
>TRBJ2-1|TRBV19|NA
TGTGCCAGTAGTATTTCGGGCTTGACCAATGAGCAGTTCTTC
CASSISGLTNEQFF
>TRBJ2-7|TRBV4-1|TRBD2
TGCGCCAGCAGCCAAGATTATTGGCGGGAGTTGGAATACGAGCAGTACTTC
CASSQDYWRELEYEQYF
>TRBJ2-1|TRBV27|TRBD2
TGTGCCAGCAGTTTAACTGGACTAGCGCGCCTAAATGAGCAGTTCTTC
CASSLTGLARLNEQFF
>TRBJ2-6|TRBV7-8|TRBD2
TGTGCCAGCAGCCCACAACTAGCGGGAGAAGGTGGGGCCAACGTCCTGACTTTC
CASSPQLAGEGGANVLTF
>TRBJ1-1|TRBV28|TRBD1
TGTGCCAGCAGTTCTCCGGGACAGGGGTATTTGAACACTGAAGCTTTCTTT
CASSSPGQGYLNTEAFF
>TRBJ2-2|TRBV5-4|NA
TGTGCCAGCAGCCCCGCGGACACCGGGGAGCTGTTTTTT
CASSPADTGELFF
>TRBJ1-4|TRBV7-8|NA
TGTGCCAGCAGCTTAGATCCTCGGCCAGGGCCGGCGGATACTAATGAAAAACTGTTTTTT
CASSLDPRPGPADTNEKLFF
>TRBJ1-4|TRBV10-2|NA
TGCGCCAGCAGCATTAGGGGGTTTAATGAAAAACTGTTTTTT
CASSIRGFNEKLFF
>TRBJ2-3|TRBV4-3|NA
TGCGCCAGCAGCCAAGATGGGCAGGCCCCAGATACGCAGTATTTT
CASSQDGQAPDTQYF
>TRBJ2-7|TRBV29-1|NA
TGCAGCGTTGCTCTCCAGACCTACGAGCAGTACTTC
CSVALQTYEQYF
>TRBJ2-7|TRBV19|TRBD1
TGTGCCAGTAGTCTAACAGGGGGCATATACGAGCAGTACTTC
CASSLTGGIYEQYF
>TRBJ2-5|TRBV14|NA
TGTGCCAGCAGCCAAGCAGAGGCGACCCAGTACTTC
CASSQAEATQYF
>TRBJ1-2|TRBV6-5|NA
TGTGCCAGCAGGGCCCAAAGGGTCTATGGCTACACCTTC
CASRAQRVYGYTF
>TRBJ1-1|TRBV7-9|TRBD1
TGTGCCAGCAGCACTGACAGGGGGCTCTCAGGAGCTTTCTTT
CASSTDRGLSGAFF
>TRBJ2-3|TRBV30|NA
TGTGCCTGGAGTGTATCAGCGATGGGCACAGATACGCAGTATTTT
CAWSVSAMGTDTQYF
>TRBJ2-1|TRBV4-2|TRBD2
TGTGCCAGCAGCCAAGAAAGTGGACTAGCGGGAGTCTACAATGAGCAGTTCTTC
CASSQESGLAGVYNEQFF
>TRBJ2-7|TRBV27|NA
TGTGCCAGCAGTTTACCCCCGTACGAGCAGTACTTC
CASSLPPYEQYF
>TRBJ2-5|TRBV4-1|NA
TGCGCCAGCAGCCAAGAGATGGGGTCGGAGACCCAGTACTTC
CASSQEMGSETQYF
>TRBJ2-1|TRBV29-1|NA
TGCAGCGTTGATGGCAGTTCCTACAATGAGCAGTTCTTC
CSVDGSSYNEQFF
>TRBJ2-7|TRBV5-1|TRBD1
TGCGCCAGCAGTGCCACCGGGACAGGGCCCTACGAGCAGTACTTC
CASSATGTGPYEQYF